This TCR beta chain was obtained from a study of spatial heterogeneity in lung cancer. Noted time point: sample taken at primary tumor resection. General study findings and limits: It was found that expanded intratumoral alpha and beta TCR counts tracked tumor mutation counts. Tumor T cells had an estimated coverage that came to approximately 7.7% for alpha chains and around 12% for beta chains.

As regards this clonotype: Its antigen remains unknown. The library was built for alpha chains, so this beta chain is an off-target read and its size means little.

V gave up 8 bases and J gave up 0 bases, with 10 bases separating them. The CDR3 totals 14 residues. CDR1 and CDR2 from the germline V gene are SEHNR and FQNEAQ (reference sequence). Each CDR3 protein is one row after TCRdb ran MiXCR on the 5' RACE reads. The profile shows about 9,800 distinct CDR3 sequences, about 53% of them singletons. The chain uses TRBV7-9 and TRBJ2-2, with D perhaps TRBD1 (6 bases). This clonotype was obtained from a female donor with early-stage non-small cell lung cancer. The source was lung tumor tissue, collected at surgery. The CDR3 DNA follows: TGTGCCAGCCAGAGGGGGTCGAACACCGGGGAGCTGTTTTTT. This encodes CASQRGSNTGELFF.